This T cell receptor beta chain was documented in a study of regulatory T cells in long-lasting Graves disease. Indicated time point: newly diagnosed GD, antithyroid drugs for less than 3 months. Researchers made the TCR library from RNA that was extracted from PBMCs. The CDR3 is made up of 13 amino acids. V dropped 3 bases and J dropped 8 bases, with 12 bases sitting between them. The germline CDR1 and CDR2 sequences are SGDLS and YYNGEE. At least ten counts were recorded for this clonotype. Both iRepertoire HTBI primers and Arm-PCR of CDR3 regions were used to build the TCR beta libraries. TCRdb re-called the multiplex PCR reads through MiXCR, storing one row per CDR3 protein. Of 350,000 to 450,000 distinct CDR3 sequences listed, 15% to 20% were seen once; the top ten hold 30%. These data also formed part of another study, on T cells in Graves' hyperthyroidism and ophthalmopathy.

Material: peripheral blood mononuclear cells (PBMCs), obtained at new diagnosis, from a patient treated with antithyroid drugs. The chain carries TRBV9 and TRBJ2-1; the D call may be TRBD1 or TRBD2 (5 bases each). This receptor was identified in a man between 35 and 55 years old with Graves disease. The CDR3 DNA reads TGTGCCAGCAGCGGAGGGGTGCTAGATGAGCAGTTCTTC. It translates to CASSGGVLDEQFF.